These 5 T cell receptor beta chains were sequenced from one sample in a study of cytomegalovirus exposure and HLA in healthy donors. The PCR used 60 Vbeta and 13 Jbeta primers. Sequencing was performed with immunoSEQ multiplex PCR; in TCRdb, only in-frame clones are kept and a portion is missing. The sample lists approximately 140,000 clones, roughly 63% occurring once. What was sequenced was PBMCs. The source of these receptors is a woman in her sixties or seventies in good health and CMV-seropositive.

CDR3 bases: TGTGCCAGAGGAGAAGGGGGCTACAATGAGCAGTTCTTC. It translates to CARGEGGYNEQFF. The V and J genes are TRBV7-9 and TRBJ2-1; possible D gene TRBD1, 6 bases. CDR3 length: 13 residues. Trimming cost V 9 bases and J 3 bases, with 12 bases left between them. CDR1 SEHNR and CDR2 FQNEAQ come from the germline V gene (reference sequence). The entire variable domain, with the rest obtained from reference TRBV7-9 and TRBJ2-1, is as follows: DTGVSQNPRHKITKRGQNVTFRCDPISEHNRLYWYRQTLGQGPEFLTYFQNEAQLEKSRLLSDRFSAERPKGSFSTLEIQRTEQGDSAMYLCARGEGGYNEQFFGPGTRLTVL.

This sequence joins TRBV6-6 and TRBJ2-4, with D tentatively TRBD2 (6 bases). CDR1 is MNHNY, CDR2 SVGAGI, per germline (reference sequence). CDR3 length: 11 residues. V shed 6 bases and J shed 11 bases, with 11 bases lying between them. This CDR3 is CASSAGTFQYF. CDR3 DNA sequence: TGTGCCAGCAGCGCCGGGACTTTTCAGTACTTC.

The chain is built from TRBV5-1 and TRBJ2-7, with 10 positions matching TRBD1. The CDR3 spans 15 residues. The germline V gene has CDR1 SGHRS and CDR2 YFSETQ. V trimming: 4 bases; J trimming: 5 bases; junction bases outside the gene matches: 9. The CDR3 loop reads CASSEPGQGQDEQYF. The DNA of the CDR3 is TGCGCCAGCAGCGAACCGGGACAGGGGCAAGACGAGCAGTACTTC.

The chain uses TRBV4-1 and TRBJ1-3; D might be TRBD1 (5 bases). Per germline, CDR1 MGHRA and CDR2 YSYEKL. CDR3 length: 16 residues. The germline V and J ends were trimmed by 0 bases and 3 bases, with 12 bases remaining between them. This chain's CDR3 is CASSQDPGRGGNTIYF. The CDR3, as DNA: TGCGCCAGCAGCCAAGATCCAGGGCGAGGTGGAAACACCATATATTTT.

The rearrangement uses TRBV2 and TRBJ1-1; a possible D gene is TRBD1 (5 bases). Germline CDR1 SNHLY, CDR2 FYNNEI. With 3 bases removed from V and 4 bases from J, the gap between germline ends came to 12 bases. This CDR3 contains 14 residues. The CDR3 nucleotides are TGTGCCAGCAGTGAGAGGCAGGGAGGCACTGAAGCTTTCTTT. It encodes CASSERQGGTEAFF.